The clone carrying this TCR beta chain showed up just once. Assay used: immunoSEQ multiplex PCR; TCRdb lists only in-frame clones, some missing. In the table there are about 90,000 clones, 90% of which are singletons. This record comes from a study of OX40 agonist ivuxolimab in advanced cancers. Across the study: Aged about 23 to 90 with a mean of approximately 60 years, they were 75% to 85% male.

The V end was cut by 2 bases, the J end by 2 bases, with 1 base between. Germline V gene data show CDR1 as SGHTA and CDR2 as FQGNSA. The CDR3 is 11 residues long. The TCR sequence derives from an adult with an advanced solid tumor such as melanoma, head and neck, liver or kidney cancer. This chain links TRBV7-2 with TRBJ2-7; D uncertain. Here the sequenced sample was CD4+ or CD8+ T cells sorted from blood, taken in a trial of the OX40 agonist ivuxolimab. CDR3 protein: CASSLPYEQYF. The CDR3 DNA reads TGTGCCAGCAGCTTACCCTACGAGCAGTACTTC.